The 11 T cell receptor beta chains reported below all come from one sample, sequenced in a study of blood T cell repertoires in COVID-19. Clones were read by immunoSEQ multiplex PCR, and TCRdb kept only the in-frame ones, dropping some. Among 450,000 or so clones listed, about 90% were seen once. The sample was peripheral blood. Source of these receptors: a man younger than 35 with COVID-19, enrolled during active disease.

This clone was observed a single time. This chain joins TRBV7-3 and TRBJ2-3, with D perhaps TRBD2 (5 bases). Per the germline V gene, CDR1 is SGHTA and CDR2 is FQGTGA. The CDR3 has 15 amino acids. V lost 4 bases to trimming and J lost 1 base, with 12 bases between them. CDR3: CASSSAGGGTDTQYF. The CDR3 bases are TGTGCCAGCAGCTCGGCGGGTGGTGGCACAGATACGCAGTATTTT.

The chain couples TRBV5-4 to TRBJ2-1, with 10 bases lining up with TRBD2. This CDR3 has 17 amino acids. J gave up 2 bases and V 4 bases, and 9 bases lay outside the gene matches. The V gene's germline CDR1 is SGHNT and CDR2 YYREEE (reference sequence). The CDR3 region has the DNA TGTGCCAGCAGCCGGTTACTAGCGGGACCTGCCTACAATGAGCAGTTCTTC. This sequence encodes CASSRLLAGPAYNEQFF.

CDR3 DNA sequence: TGTGTCAGAAGCTTAAGGACTAGTGAGGGGGAGACCCAGTACTTC. This codes for CVRSLRTSEGETQYF. The genes are TRBV7-5 and TRBJ2-5; the D call in the table, TRBD2, was not verified against the DNA. TRBV7-5 constitutes a pseudogene. This CDR3 is built from 15 residues.

The rearrangement uses TRBV7-8 and TRBJ2-7, with D perhaps matching TRBD2 (5 bases). Germline V gene data show CDR1 as SGHVS and CDR2 as FQNEAQ. The CDR3 is 16 amino acids. The ends were cut back, 8 bases at V and 4 bases at J, with 24 bases in the middle. The CDR3 sequence is CASGKEEALRGYEQYF. The CDR3 nucleotides are TGTGCCAGCGGCAAAGAAGAAGCCCTTAGAGGGTACGAGCAGTACTTC.

The rearrangement links TRBV10-1 to TRBJ2-5, with D unclear. Trimming pared 4 bases from V and 5 bases from J, leaving 14 bases between. The CDR3 loop spans 14 amino acids. The germline gives CDR1 WNHNN, CDR2 SYGVQD (reference sequence). CDR3 DNA: TGCGCCAGCAGTGTTGGTGGCGGCATCGAGACCCAGTACTTC. It yields the protein CASSVGGGIETQYF.

The J gene is TRBJ2-1, the V gene TRBV14; D perhaps matches TRBD2 (6 bases). CDR3 size: 17 residues. The germline CDR1 and CDR2 sequences are SGHDN and FVKESK. V lost 1 base to trimming and J lost 5 bases, with 18 bases between them. This CDR3 reads CASSQGHWASANNEQFF. The CDR3, as DNA: TGTGCCAGCAGCCAAGGACACTGGGCTAGCGCTAACAATGAGCAGTTCTTC.

The table lists this clone with many counts. The genes are TRBV6-5 and TRBJ1-2; 8 nucleotides agree with TRBD1. Germline values: CDR1 MNHEY, CDR2 SVGAGI. The V and J ends lost 8 bases and 6 bases, in that order; junction bases with no gene match: 5. The CDR3 is 12 amino acids. CDR3 region: CASGTGGDGYTF. DNA of the CDR3: TGTGCCAGCGGAACAGGGGGTGATGGCTACACCTTC.

V and J are TRBV2 and TRBJ2-1; 10 bases align to TRBD1. This CDR3 has 15 residues. The junction had 12 bases not matched to a gene; V was cut back by 7 bases and J by 9 bases. The germline CDR1 and CDR2 sequences are SNHLY and FYNNEI. The CDR3 sequence is CASKGGDRGLFEQFF. DNA of the CDR3: TGTGCCAGCAAGGGAGGGGACAGGGGCTTGTTTGAGCAGTTCTTC. The full variable domain, its missing parts supplied by reference TRBV2 and TRBJ2-1, is EPEVTQTPSHQVTQMGQEVILRCVPISNHLYFYWYRQILGQKVEFLVSFYNNEISEKSEIFDDQFSVERPDGSNFTLKIRSTKLEDSAMYFCASKGGDRGLFEQFFGPGTRLTVL.

Comment on this clone: Other DNA sequences in this sample translate to the same CDR3. This chain connects TRBV19 to TRBJ1-5; tentatively, D is TRBD1 (5 bases). V lost 5 bases and J 2 bases, leaving 7 bases between the germline ends. CDR1 is LNHDA, CDR2 SQIVND, per germline (reference sequence). This CDR3 is 13 amino acids long. This CDR3 reads CASSPQGNQPQHF. In nucleotides, the CDR3 is TGTGCCAGTAGTCCACAGGGCAATCAGCCCCAGCATTTT.

The chain recombines TRBV5-4 with TRBJ2-3; 7 bases map to TRBD2. The V and J ends lost 2 bases and 1 base, in that order; junction bases with no gene match: 10. Germline values: CDR1 SGHNT, CDR2 YYREEE (reference sequence). The CDR3 runs to 17 residues. The CDR3 spells CASSFGGERVGTDTQYF. The CDR3, as DNA: TGTGCCAGCAGCTTTGGGGGGGAGAGGGTCGGCACAGATACGCAGTATTTT. Based on the CDR3 plus reference TRBV5-4 and TRBJ2-3, the full variable domain is ETGVTQSPTHLIKTRGQQVTLRCSSQSGHNTVSWYQQALGQGPQFIFQYYREEENGRGNFPPRFSGLQFPNYSSELNVNALELDDSALYLCASSFGGERVGTDTQYFGPGTRLTVL.

The CDR3 region has the DNA TGTGCCAGCAGCTTAGGAGCCTGGGCCAAAAACATTCAGTACTTC. Its translation: CASSLGAWAKNIQYF. The J gene is TRBJ2-4, the V gene TRBV7-2; no clear D. Trimming left V 1 base short and J 1 base short, with 8 bases between. The CDR3 is 15 residues long. Germline-derived CDR1 and CDR2 are SGHTA and FQGNSA.